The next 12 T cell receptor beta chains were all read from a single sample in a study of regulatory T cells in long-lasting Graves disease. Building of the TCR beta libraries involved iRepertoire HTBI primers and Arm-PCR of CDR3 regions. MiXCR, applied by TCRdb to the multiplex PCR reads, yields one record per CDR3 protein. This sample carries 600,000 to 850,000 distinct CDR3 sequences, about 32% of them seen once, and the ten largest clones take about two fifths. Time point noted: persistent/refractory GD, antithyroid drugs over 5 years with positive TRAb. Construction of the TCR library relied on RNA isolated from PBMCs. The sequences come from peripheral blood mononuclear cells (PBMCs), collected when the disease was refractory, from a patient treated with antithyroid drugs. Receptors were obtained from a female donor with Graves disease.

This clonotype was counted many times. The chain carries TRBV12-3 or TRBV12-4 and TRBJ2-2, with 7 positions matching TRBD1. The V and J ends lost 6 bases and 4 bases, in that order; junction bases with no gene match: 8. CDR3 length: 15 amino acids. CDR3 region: CASSQGTVSTGELFF. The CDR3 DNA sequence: TGTGCCAGCAGCCAAGGGACAGTTAGCACCGGGGAGCTGTTTTTT.

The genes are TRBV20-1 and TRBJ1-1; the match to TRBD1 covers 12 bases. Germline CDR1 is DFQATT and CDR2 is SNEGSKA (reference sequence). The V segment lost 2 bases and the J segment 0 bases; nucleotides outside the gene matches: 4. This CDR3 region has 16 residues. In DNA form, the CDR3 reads TGCAGTGCTAGACACGGGACAGGGGGCATGAACACTGAAGCTTTCTTT. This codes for CSARHGTGGMNTEAFF.

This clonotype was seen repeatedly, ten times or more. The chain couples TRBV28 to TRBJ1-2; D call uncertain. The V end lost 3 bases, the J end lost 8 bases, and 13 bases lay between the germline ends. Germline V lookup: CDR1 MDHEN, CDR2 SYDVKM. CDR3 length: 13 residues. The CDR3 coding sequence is TGTGCCAGCAGTTTCGGGGTGTTGAGGGGCTACACCTTC. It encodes CASSFGVLRGYTF.

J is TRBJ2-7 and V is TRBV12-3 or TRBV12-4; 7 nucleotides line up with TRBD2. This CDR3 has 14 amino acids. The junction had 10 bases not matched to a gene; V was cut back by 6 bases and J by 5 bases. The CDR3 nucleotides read TGTGCCAGCAGAGCTAGCGGCCGAGCCCACGAGCAGTACTTC. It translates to CASRASGRAHEQYF.

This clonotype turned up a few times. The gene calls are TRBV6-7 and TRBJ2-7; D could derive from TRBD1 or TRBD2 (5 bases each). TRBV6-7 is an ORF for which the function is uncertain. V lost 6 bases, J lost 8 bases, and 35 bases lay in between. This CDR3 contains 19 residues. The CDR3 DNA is TGTGCCAGCAGCCTAAGGTGTGGAAATGAGGGACCGCATATTGTCCAGCAGTACTTC. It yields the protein CASSLRCGNEGPHIVQQYF.

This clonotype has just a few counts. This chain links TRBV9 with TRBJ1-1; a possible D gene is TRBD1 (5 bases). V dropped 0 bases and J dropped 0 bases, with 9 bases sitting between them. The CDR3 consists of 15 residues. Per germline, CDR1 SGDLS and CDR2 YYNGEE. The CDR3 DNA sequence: TGTGCCAGCAGCGTAGAGGGGTCCTTGAACACTGAAGCTTTCTTT. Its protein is CASSVEGSLNTEAFF.

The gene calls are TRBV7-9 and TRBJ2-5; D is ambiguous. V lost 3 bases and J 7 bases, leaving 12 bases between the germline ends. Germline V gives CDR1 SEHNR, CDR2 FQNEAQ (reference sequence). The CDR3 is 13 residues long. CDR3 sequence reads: CASSFLQAGTQYF. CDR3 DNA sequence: TGTGCCAGCAGCTTCTTGCAGGCAGGGACCCAGTACTTC.

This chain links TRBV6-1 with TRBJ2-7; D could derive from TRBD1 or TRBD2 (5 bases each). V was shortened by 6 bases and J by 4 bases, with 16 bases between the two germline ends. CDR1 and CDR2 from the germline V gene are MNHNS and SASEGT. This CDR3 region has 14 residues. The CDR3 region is CASRPRQKRYEQYF. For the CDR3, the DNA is TGTGCCAGCAGACCTAGACAGAAGCGGTACGAGCAGTACTTC.

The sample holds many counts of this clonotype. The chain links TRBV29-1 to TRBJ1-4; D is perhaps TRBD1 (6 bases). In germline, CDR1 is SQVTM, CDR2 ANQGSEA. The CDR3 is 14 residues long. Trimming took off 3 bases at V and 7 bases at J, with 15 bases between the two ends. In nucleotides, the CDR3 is TGCAGCGTTGAGGGGGCCCGTGGGAGTGAAAAACTGTTTTTT. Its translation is CSVEGARGSEKLFF.

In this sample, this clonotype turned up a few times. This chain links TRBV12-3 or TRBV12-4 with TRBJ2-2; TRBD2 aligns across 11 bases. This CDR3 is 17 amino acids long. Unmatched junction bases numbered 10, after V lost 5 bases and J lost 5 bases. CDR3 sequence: CASSPSGLAVKTGELFF. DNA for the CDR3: TGTGCCAGCAGTCCTTCGGGACTAGCGGTTAAGACCGGGGAGCTGTTTTTT.

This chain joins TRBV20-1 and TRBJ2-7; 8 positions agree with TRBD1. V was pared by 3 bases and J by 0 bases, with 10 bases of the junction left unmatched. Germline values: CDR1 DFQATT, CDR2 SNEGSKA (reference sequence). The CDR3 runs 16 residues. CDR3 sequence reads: CSASDLGTGISYEQYF. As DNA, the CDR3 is TGCAGTGCTAGCGACCTCGGGACAGGAATCTCCTACGAGCAGTACTTC.

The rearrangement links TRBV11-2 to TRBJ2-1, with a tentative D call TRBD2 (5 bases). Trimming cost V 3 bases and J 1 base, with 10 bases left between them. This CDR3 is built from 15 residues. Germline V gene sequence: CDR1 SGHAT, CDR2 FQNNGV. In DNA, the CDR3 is TGTGCCAGCAGCTTGCTGGGGAGTTCCTACAATGAGCAGTTCTTC. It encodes CASSLLGSSYNEQFF.